This T cell receptor beta chain appears in the sequencing data of a study of blood T cell repertoires in COVID-19. Study as a whole: The analysed material was cDNA or gDNA that came from T cells, B-cell-depleted T cells, or PBMCs.

Sequenced by immunoSEQ multiplex PCR; TCRdb stores in-frame clones only, minus some. The table lists approximately 260,000 clones, 75% to 90% of them singletons. Germline V CDR1 and CDR2: ENHRY, SYGVKD. CDR3 length equals 14 residues. V lost 2 bases to trimming and J lost 5 bases; unmatched junction nucleotides: 2. Enrolled through a virtual design, the participants were between 18 and 89 years of age and came from around 25 US areas. The source of this sequence is a woman in her forties with acute COVID-19. The V gene is TRBV10-3, the J gene TRBJ2-1; 8 bases line up with TRBD2. Sequencing was performed on PBMCs or T cells enriched from blood (not recorded which). In DNA form, the CDR3 reads TGTGCCATCAGTGAGCCGGGAGGGAACAATGAGCAGTTCTTC. It translates to CAISEPGGNNEQFF.